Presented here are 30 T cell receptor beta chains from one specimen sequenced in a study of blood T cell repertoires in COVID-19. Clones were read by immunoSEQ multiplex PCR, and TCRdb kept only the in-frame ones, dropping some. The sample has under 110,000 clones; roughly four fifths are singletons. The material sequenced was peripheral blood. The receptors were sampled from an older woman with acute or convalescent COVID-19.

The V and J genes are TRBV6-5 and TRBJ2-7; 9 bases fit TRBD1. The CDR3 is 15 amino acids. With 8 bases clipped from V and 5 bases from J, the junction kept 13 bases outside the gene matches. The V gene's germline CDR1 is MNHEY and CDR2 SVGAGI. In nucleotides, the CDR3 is TGTGCCAGCCACGGACCAAACAGGGGGCCGGACGAGCAGTACTTC. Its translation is CASHGPNRGPDEQYF.

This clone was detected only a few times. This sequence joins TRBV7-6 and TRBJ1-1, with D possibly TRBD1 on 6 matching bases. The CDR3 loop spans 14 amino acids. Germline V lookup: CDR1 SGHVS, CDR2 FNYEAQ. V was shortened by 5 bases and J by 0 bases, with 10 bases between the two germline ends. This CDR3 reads CASSPTGLNTEAFF. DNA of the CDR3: TGTGCCAGCAGCCCCACAGGGCTGAACACTGAAGCTTTCTTT. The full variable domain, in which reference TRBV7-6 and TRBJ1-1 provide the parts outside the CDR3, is GAGVSQSPRYKVTKRGQDVALRCDPISGHVSLYWYRQALGQGPEFLTYFNYEAQQDKSGLPNDRFSAERPEGSISTLTIQRTEQRDSAMYRCASSPTGLNTEAFFGQGTRLTVV.

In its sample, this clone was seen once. The CDR3 spells CASSTPHGAYEQYF. Here the CDR3 DNA reads TGTGCCAGCAGCACCCCTCACGGGGCCTACGAGCAGTACTTC. The chain couples TRBV28 to TRBJ2-7; a weak D match, TRBD2 (5 bases). Germline values: CDR1 MDHEN, CDR2 SYDVKM. The CDR3 contains 14 residues. V dropped 6 bases and J dropped 2 bases, with 14 bases sitting between them.

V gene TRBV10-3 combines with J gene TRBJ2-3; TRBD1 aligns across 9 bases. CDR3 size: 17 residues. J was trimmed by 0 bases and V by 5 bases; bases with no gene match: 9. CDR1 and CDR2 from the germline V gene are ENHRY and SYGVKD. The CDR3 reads CAISKTTGTGSTDTQYF. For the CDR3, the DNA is TGTGCCATCAGTAAAACTACCGGGACAGGGAGCACAGATACGCAGTATTTT.

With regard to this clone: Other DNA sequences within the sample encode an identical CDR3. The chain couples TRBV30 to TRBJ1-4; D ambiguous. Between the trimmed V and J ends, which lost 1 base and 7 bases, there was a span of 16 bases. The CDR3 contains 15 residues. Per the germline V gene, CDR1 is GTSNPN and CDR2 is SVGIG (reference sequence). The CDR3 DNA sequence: TGTGCCTGGAGTGCCCCGACTGGTATAGGTGAAAAACTGTTTTTT. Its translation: CAWSAPTGIGEKLFF.

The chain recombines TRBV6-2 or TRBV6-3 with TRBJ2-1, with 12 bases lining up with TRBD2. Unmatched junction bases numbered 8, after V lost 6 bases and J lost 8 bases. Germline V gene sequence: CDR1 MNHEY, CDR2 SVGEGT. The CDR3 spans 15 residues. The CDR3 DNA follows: TGTGCCAGCAGCTCTAGCGGGGGGGCCTGGGATGAGCAGTTCTTC. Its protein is CASSSSGGAWDEQFF.

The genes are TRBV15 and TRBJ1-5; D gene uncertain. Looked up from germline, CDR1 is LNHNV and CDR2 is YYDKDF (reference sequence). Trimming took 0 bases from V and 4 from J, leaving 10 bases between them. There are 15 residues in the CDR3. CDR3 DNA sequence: TGTGCCACCAGCAGAGAGGCACAGTTTAATCAGCCCCAGCATTTT. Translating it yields CATSREAQFNQPQHF.

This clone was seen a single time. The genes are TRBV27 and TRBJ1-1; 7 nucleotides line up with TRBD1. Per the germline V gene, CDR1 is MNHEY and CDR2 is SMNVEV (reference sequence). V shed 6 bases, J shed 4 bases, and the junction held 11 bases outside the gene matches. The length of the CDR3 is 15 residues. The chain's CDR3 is CASRPGQNFGTEAFF. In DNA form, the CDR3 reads TGTGCCAGCAGACCGGGACAGAATTTTGGCACTGAAGCTTTCTTT.

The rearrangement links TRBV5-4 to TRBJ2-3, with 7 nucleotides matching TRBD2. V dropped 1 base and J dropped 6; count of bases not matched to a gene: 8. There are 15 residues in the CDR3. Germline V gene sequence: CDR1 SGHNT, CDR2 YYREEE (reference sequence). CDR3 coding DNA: TGTGCCAGCAGCTTGATCGCGGGAGAGGCGGATACGCAGTATTTT. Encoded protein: CASSLIAGEADTQYF.

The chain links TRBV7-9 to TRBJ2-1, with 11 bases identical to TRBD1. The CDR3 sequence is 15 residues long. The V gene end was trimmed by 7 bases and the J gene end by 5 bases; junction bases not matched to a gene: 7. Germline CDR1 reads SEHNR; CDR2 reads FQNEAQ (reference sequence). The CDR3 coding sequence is TGTGCCAGCAACCTCCGGGACAGGGGGAACAATGAGCAGTTCTTC. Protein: CASNLRDRGNNEQFF.

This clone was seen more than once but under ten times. The CDR3: CASSPGTGQRELFF. CDR3 DNA: TGTGCCAGCAGTCCCGGGACAGGGCAAAGGGAACTGTTTTTT. V is TRBV7-9 and J is TRBJ1-4, with 9 nucleotides matching TRBD1. Trimming removed 6 bases from V and 12 bases from J; junction bases left unmatched: 11. There are 14 residues in the CDR3. Germline V CDR1 and CDR2: SEHNR, FQNEAQ (reference sequence).

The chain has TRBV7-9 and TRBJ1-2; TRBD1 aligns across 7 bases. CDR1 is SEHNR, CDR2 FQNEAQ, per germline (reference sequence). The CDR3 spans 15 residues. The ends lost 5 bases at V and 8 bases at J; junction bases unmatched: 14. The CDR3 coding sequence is TGTGCCAGCAGCCCCGGGCGCAGACAGGGAGTCGGCTACACCTTC. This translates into CASSPGRRQGVGYTF.

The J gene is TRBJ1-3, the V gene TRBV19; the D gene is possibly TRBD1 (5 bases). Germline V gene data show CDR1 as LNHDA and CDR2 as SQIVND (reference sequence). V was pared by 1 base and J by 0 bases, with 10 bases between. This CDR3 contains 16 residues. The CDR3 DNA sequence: TGTGCCAGTAGTATAGGGGGCAGCATCTCTGGAAACACCATATATTTT. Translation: CASSIGGSISGNTIYF.

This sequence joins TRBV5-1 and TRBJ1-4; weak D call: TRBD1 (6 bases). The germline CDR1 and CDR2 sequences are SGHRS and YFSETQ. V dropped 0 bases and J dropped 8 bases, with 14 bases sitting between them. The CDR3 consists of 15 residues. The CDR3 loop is CASSLGSTTGEKLFF. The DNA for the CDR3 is TGCGCCAGCAGCTTGGGGAGTACTACAGGGGAAAAACTGTTTTTT.

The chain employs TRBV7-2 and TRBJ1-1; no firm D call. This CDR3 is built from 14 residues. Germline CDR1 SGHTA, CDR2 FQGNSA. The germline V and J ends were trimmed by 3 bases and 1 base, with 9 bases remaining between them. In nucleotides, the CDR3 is TGTGCCAGCAGCTTTAGCGGCAGGAACACTGAAGCTTTCTTT. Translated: CASSFSGRNTEAFF.

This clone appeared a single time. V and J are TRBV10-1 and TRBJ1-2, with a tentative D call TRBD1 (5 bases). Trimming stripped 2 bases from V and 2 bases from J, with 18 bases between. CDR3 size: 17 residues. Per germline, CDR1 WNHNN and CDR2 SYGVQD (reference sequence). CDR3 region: CASSEGAGIRVNYGYTF. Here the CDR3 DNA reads TGCGCCAGCAGTGAGGGGGCGGGGATAAGAGTCAACTATGGCTACACCTTC.

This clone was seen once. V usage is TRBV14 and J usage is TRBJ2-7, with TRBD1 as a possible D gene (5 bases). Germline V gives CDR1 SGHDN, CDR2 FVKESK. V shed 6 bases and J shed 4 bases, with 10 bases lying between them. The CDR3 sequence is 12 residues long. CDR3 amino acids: CASRWYRYEQYF. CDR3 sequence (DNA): TGTGCCAGCAGGTGGTACAGGTACGAGCAGTACTTC.

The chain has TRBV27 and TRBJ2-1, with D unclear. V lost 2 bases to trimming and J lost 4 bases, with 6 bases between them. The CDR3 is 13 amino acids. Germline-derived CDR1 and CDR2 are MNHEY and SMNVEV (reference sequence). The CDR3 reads CASSLNTYNEQFF. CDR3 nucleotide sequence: TGTGCCAGCAGTTTAAATACATACAATGAGCAGTTCTTC.

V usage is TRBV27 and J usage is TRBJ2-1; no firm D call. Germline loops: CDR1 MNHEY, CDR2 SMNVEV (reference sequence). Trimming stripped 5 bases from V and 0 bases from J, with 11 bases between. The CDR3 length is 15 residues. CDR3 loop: CASSLDFSSYNEQFF. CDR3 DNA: TGTGCCAGCAGTCTTGACTTTAGCTCCTACAATGAGCAGTTCTTC.

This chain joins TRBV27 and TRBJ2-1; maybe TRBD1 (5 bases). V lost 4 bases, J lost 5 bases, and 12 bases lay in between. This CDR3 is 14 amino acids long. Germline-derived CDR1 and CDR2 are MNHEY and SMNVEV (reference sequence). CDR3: CASSSRGLHNEQFF. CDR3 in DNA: TGTGCCAGCAGTTCAAGGGGTTTGCACAATGAGCAGTTCTTC.

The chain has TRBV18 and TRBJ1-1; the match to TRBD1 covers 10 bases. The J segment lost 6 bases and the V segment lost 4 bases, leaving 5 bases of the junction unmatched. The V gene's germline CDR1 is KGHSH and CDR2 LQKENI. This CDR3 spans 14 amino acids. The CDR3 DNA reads TGTGCCAGCTCACAGGGGACAGGGGTTGCTGAAGCTTTCTTT. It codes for CASSQGTGVAEAFF. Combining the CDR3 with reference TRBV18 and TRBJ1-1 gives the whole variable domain NAGVMQNPRHLVRRRGQEARLRCSPMKGHSHVYWYRQLPEEGLKFMVYLQKENIIDESGMPKERFSAEFPKEGPSILRIQQVVRGDSAAYFCASSQGTGVAEAFFGQGTRLTVV.

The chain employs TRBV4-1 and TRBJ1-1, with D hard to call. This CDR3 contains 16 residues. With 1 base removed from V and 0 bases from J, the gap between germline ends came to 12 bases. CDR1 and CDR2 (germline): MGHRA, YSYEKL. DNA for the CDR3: TGCGCCAGCAGCCAAGCTCTCTGGCCCCTGAACACTGAAGCTTTCTTT. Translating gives CASSQALWPLNTEAFF.

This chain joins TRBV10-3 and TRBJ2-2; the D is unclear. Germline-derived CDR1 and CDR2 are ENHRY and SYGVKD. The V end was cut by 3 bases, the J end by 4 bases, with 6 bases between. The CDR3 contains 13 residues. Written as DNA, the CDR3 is TGTGCCATCAGTGATGTCGGCACCGGGGAGCTGTTTTTT. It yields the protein CAISDVGTGELFF.

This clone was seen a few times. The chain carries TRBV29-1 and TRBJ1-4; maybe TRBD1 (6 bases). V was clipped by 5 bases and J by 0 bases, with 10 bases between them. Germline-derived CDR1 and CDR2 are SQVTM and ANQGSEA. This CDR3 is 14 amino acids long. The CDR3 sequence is CSVLPGATNEKLFF. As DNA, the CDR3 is TGCAGCGTTCTCCCAGGGGCAACTAATGAAAAACTGTTTTTT. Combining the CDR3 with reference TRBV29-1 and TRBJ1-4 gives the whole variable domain SAVISQKPSRDICQRGTSLTIQCQVDSQVTMMFWYRQQPGQSLTLIATANQGSEATYESGFVIDKFPISRPNLTFSTLTVSNMSPEDSSIYLCSVLPGATNEKLFFGSGTQLSVL.

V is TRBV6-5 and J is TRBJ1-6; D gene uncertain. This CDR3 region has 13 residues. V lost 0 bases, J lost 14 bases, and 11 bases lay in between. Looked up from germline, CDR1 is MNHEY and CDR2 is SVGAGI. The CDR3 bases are TGTGCCAGCAGTTACTCGACAAGGTCAGCCCTCCACTTT. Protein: CASSYSTRSALHF.

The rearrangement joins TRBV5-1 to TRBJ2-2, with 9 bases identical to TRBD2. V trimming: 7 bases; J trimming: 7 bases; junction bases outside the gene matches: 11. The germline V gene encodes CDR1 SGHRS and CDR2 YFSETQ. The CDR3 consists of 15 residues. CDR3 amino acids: CASEPAGGLNGELFF. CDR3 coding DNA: TGCGCCAGCGAACCGGCGGGGGGGCTCAACGGGGAGCTGTTTTTT.

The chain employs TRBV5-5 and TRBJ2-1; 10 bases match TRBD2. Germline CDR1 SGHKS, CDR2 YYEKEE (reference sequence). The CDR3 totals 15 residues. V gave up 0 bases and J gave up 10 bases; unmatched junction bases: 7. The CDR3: CASSLASGGFEEQFF. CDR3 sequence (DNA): TGTGCCAGCAGCTTGGCTAGCGGGGGCTTTGAGGAGCAGTTCTTC.

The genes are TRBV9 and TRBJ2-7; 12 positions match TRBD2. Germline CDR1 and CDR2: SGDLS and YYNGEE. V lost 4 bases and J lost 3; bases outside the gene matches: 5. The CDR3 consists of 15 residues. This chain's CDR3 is CASSPGLAGIYEQYF. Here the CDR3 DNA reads TGTGCCAGCAGCCCCGGACTAGCGGGGATCTACGAGCAGTACTTC. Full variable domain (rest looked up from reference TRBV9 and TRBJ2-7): DSGVTQTPKHLITATGQRVTLRCSPRSGDLSVYWYQQSLDQGLQFLIQYYNGEERAKGNILERFSAQQFPDLHSELNLSSLELGDSALYFCASSPGLAGIYEQYFGPGTRLTVT.

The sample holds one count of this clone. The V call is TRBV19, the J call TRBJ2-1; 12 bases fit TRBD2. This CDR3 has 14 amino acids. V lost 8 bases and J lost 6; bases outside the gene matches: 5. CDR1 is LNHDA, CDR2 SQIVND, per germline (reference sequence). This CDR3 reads CASRLAGASNEQFF. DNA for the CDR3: TGTGCCAGTCGACTAGCGGGGGCGTCCAATGAGCAGTTCTTC.

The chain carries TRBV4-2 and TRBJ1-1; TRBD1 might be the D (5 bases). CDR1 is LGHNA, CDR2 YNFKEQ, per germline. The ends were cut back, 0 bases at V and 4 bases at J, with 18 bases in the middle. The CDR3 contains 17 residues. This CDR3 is CASSQEGGLGFGTEAFF. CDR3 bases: TGTGCCAGCAGCCAAGAGGGGGGGTTGGGATTCGGCACTGAAGCTTTCTTT.